What follows are 3 T cell receptor beta chains derived from one specimen sequenced in a study of shared clonotypes between healthy human individuals. Sequenced by immunoSEQ multiplex PCR; TCRdb stores in-frame clones only, minus some. The sample has millions of clones, around 95% seen once; the top ten hold 0.13%. The specimen sequenced was naive CD4+ T cells sorted from blood. Subset described: CD45RA+ positively selected. These receptors all stem from a man between 18 and 35 years old in good health.

The chain combines TRBV25-1 with TRBJ2-7; 10 positions agree with TRBD1. In germline, CDR1 is MGHDK, CDR2 SYGVNS. The CDR3 extends over 15 amino acids. The V gene end was trimmed by 2 bases and the J gene end by 6 bases; junction bases not matched to a gene: 7. The CDR3 is CASSELRQGASEQYF. The CDR3 coding sequence is TGTGCCAGCAGTGAACTTCGACAGGGGGCAAGCGAGCAGTACTTC.

In DNA form, the CDR3 reads TGTGCCAGCACCATAACCCAGGGACTAATGCGGGGCTACACCTTC. As protein: CASTITQGLMRGYTF. V gene TRBV28 combines with J gene TRBJ1-2; tentatively, D is TRBD1 (5 bases). The CDR3 consists of 15 residues. The V and J ends lost 7 bases and 8 bases respectively, with 23 bases between them. Germline-derived CDR1 and CDR2 are MDHEN and SYDVKM.

CDR3: CASSGGGADVYF. Here the CDR3 DNA reads TGTGCCAGCAGTGGGGGGGGTGCTGATGTATATTTT. This sequence joins TRBV6-1 and TRBJ1-3; tentative D call: TRBD1 (5 bases). Germline V gene data show CDR1 as MNHNS and CDR2 as SASEGT. The V end lost 4 bases, the J end lost 14 bases, and 15 bases lay between the germline ends. The CDR3 sequence is 12 residues long.